The 21 T cell receptor beta chains listed next were all sequenced from one sample in a study of T cell repertoires in cytomegalovirus infection. TCRdb passed the reads through MiXCR, listing each CDR3 protein once. The repertoire holds roughly 250,000 distinct CDR3 sequences, with approximately 13% as singletons. Sequenced: PBMCs. The origin of the receptors is a human donor in good health (CMV status not recorded). Some clones in this sample may be carry-over from other donors' samples.

This clonotype has more than one count but fewer than ten. This rearrangement joins TRBV28 to TRBJ2-3, with a tentative D call TRBD2 (6 bases). From germline, CDR1 is MDHEN and CDR2 SYDVKM. The CDR3 spans 15 residues. V gave up 3 bases and J gave up 0 bases, with 10 bases separating them. Written as DNA, the CDR3 is TGTGCCAGCAGTTTCTCTAGCGTGAGCACAGATACGCAGTATTTT. It yields the protein CASSFSSVSTDTQYF. Variable domain in full (rest from reference TRBV28 and TRBJ2-3): DVKVTQSSRYLVKRTGEKVFLECVQDMDHENMFWYRQDPGLGLRLIYFSYDVKMKEKGDIPEGYSVSREKKERFSLILESASTNQTSMYLCASSFSSVSTDTQYFGPGTRLTVL.

The chain uses TRBV6-6 and TRBJ1-4, with 7 bases aligning to TRBD1. J was trimmed by 7 bases and V by 0 bases; bases with no gene match: 2. The CDR3 has 14 amino acids. Germline-derived CDR1 and CDR2 are MNHNY and SVGAGI (reference sequence). In DNA, the CDR3 is TGTGCCAGCAGTTACTCGCAGGGGGGTGAAAAACTGTTTTTT. Protein product: CASSYSQGGEKLFF.

J is TRBJ2-3 and V is TRBV6-2 or TRBV6-3; either TRBD1 or TRBD2 may fit D (5 bases each). The germline V gene encodes CDR1 MNHEY and CDR2 SVGEGT. The CDR3 length is 14 residues. V gave up 7 bases and J gave up 2 bases, with 13 bases separating them. The CDR3 reads CASMARGTTDTQYF. As DNA, the CDR3 is TGTGCCAGCATGGCGAGGGGCACCACAGATACGCAGTATTTT.

The chain recombines TRBV6-6 with TRBJ1-1; no clear D. CDR1 and CDR2 from the germline V gene are MNHNY and SVGAGI (reference sequence). The CDR3 contains 15 residues. Trimming removed 0 bases at V and 3 bases at J, with 11 bases between. The CDR3 region is CASSYSRGSDTEAFF. CDR3 in DNA: TGTGCCAGCAGTTACTCTCGGGGATCGGACACTGAAGCTTTCTTT.

The table lists this clonotype with many counts. V usage is TRBV10-3 and J usage is TRBJ2-3, with 15 bases aligning to TRBD2. Looked up from germline, CDR1 is ENHRY and CDR2 is SYGVKD. The ends lost 5 bases at V and 2 bases at J; junction bases unmatched: 11. The CDR3 extends over 19 amino acids. CDR3 bases: TGTGCCATCAGTCGGACTAGCGGGGGGGACCTCGACCTCACAGATACGCAGTATTTT. This sequence encodes CAISRTSGGDLDLTDTQYF.

This clonotype was seen a single time. The chain has TRBV14 and TRBJ1-2; no clear D gene. The CDR3 spans 14 residues. Trimming stripped 1 base from V and 3 bases from J, with 9 bases between. The germline CDR1 and CDR2 sequences are SGHDN and FVKESK. CDR3 sequence reads: CASSQVRTDYGYTF. CDR3 coding DNA: TGTGCCAGCAGCCAAGTTAGGACCGACTATGGCTACACCTTC.

The chain employs TRBV5-4 and TRBJ2-7; a weak D match, TRBD2 (5 bases). V lost 4 bases and J lost 3, with 14 bases in between. This CDR3 region has 14 residues. CDR1 and CDR2 (germline): SGHNT, YYREEE (reference sequence). CDR3: CASSRSGNYYEQYF. The CDR3 coding sequence is TGTGCCAGCAGCCGCAGCGGCAATTACTACGAGCAGTACTTC.

This clonotype was seen repeatedly, ten times or more. V usage is TRBV12-5 and J usage is TRBJ2-3; D ambiguous. This CDR3 contains 12 residues. Looked up from germline, CDR1 is LGHNT and CDR2 is FRNRAP. V was trimmed by 5 bases and J by 2 bases, leaving 5 bases between them. The CDR3, as DNA: TGTGCTAGTGGTATAAACACAGATACGCAGTATTTT. Its translation: CASGINTDTQYF.

The chain is built from TRBV7-3 and TRBJ2-6; 10 bases agree with TRBD1. The CDR3 loop spans 17 amino acids. Germline V CDR1 and CDR2: SGHTA, FQGTGA. The V gene end was trimmed by 2 bases and the J gene end by 3 bases; junction bases not matched to a gene: 4. The CDR3 protein is CASSLGQGVGGANVLTF. For the CDR3, the DNA is TGTGCCAGCAGCTTAGGACAGGGGGTTGGTGGGGCCAACGTCCTGACTTTC.

The J gene is TRBJ1-6, the V gene TRBV7-2, with D possibly matching TRBD1 (5 bases). Germline V gives CDR1 SGHTA, CDR2 FQGNSA. The CDR3 sequence is 13 residues long. V lost 3 bases, J lost 8 bases, and 8 bases lay in between. This CDR3 reads CASSLGEYSPLHF. CDR3 nucleotide sequence: TGTGCCAGCAGCTTGGGGGAATATTCACCCCTCCACTTT.

This clonotype was seen repeatedly, ten times or more. The chain joins TRBV7-2 to TRBJ2-7; tentative D call: TRBD2 (5 bases). Per the germline V gene, CDR1 is SGHTA and CDR2 is FQGNSA. This CDR3 comprises 15 residues. Trimming cost V 1 base and J 0 bases, with 10 bases left between them. CDR3 nucleotides: TGTGCCAGCAGCTTAGGATTGGGGAGCTCCTACGAGCAGTACTTC. Its translation: CASSLGLGSSYEQYF. Full variable domain (missing parts from reference TRBV7-2 and TRBJ2-7): GAGVSQSPSNKVTEKGKDVELRCDPISGHTALYWYRQSLGQGLEFLIYFQGNSAPDKSGLPSDRFSAERTGGSVSTLTIQRTQQEDSAVYLCASSLGLGSSYEQYFGPGTRLTVT.

At least ten counts were recorded for this clonotype. The chain is built from TRBV11-3 and TRBJ2-2; D is unresolved. The CDR3 is made up of 17 amino acids. CDR1 SGHNT and CDR2 YENEEA come from the germline V gene. Trimming took 0 bases from V and 0 from J, leaving 11 bases between them. CDR3 sequence: CASSLDANGPNTGELFF. The CDR3 bases are TGTGCCAGCAGCTTAGATGCCAACGGGCCGAACACCGGGGAGCTGTTTTTT.

This clonotype has at least ten counts. This chain connects TRBV6-1 to TRBJ2-3; TRBD2 matches at 7 bases. This CDR3 comprises 15 residues. Germline CDR1 MNHNS, CDR2 SASEGT. V shed 6 bases and J 3 bases; nucleotides not matched to a gene: 9. CDR3 sequence: CASRGGGRETDTQYF. The DNA for the CDR3 is TGTGCCAGCAGGGGTGGCGGGAGAGAAACAGATACGCAGTATTTT.

The chain links TRBV12-3 or TRBV12-4 to TRBJ1-2; TRBD1 might be the D (5 bases). This CDR3 spans 12 amino acids. Trimming shortened V by 7 bases and J by 7 bases, and 13 bases separated the two germline ends. The CDR3 protein is CASTQGDGGYTF. Here the CDR3 DNA reads TGTGCCAGCACCCAGGGAGACGGTGGCTACACCTTC.

This clonotype was counted at least ten times. The chain links TRBV6-1 to TRBJ2-2; weak D call: TRBD2 (5 bases). Germline CDR1 is MNHNS and CDR2 is SASEGT. The V and J ends lost 11 bases and 4 bases respectively, with 20 bases between them. The CDR3 runs to 15 residues. The CDR3 is CAVQEGGRSTGELFF. The CDR3 nucleotides read TGTGCCGTTCAGGAAGGCGGGCGCTCCACCGGGGAGCTGTTTTTT.

As concerns this clonotype: The CDR3 carries no conserved terminal phenylalanine or tryptophan, so it likely arises from a read error. The chain carries TRBV2 and TRBJ2-1; tentatively, D is TRBD2 (6 bases). Germline V gene lookup returns CDR1 SNHLY and CDR2 FYNNEI. Trimming left V 8 bases short and J 5 bases short, with 16 bases between. The CDR3 is made up of 14 amino acids. As DNA, the CDR3 is TGTGCCAGCGGGATGACTAGTGTGGACAATGAGCAGTTCCTC. Translating gives CASGMTSVDNEQFL.

This clonotype came up many times. The V gene is TRBV7-3, the J gene TRBJ2-6; no reliable D call. The CDR3 spans 16 residues. The V and J ends lost 3 bases and 0 bases respectively, with 9 bases between them. Germline CDR1 and CDR2: SGHTA and FQGTGA. The CDR3 DNA reads as TGTGCCAGCAGCTTTGGTGTCCTCTCTGGGGCCAACGTCCTGACTTTC. Its protein product is CASSFGVLSGANVLTF. Complete variable domain (other parts from reference TRBV7-3 and TRBJ2-6): GAGVSQTPSNKVTEKGKYVELRCDPISGHTALYWYRQSLGQGPEFLIYFQGTGAADDSGLPNDRFFAVRPEGSVSTLKIQRTERGDSAVYLCASSFGVLSGANVLTFGAGSRLTVL.

This clonotype was recorded many times. CDR3 loop: CASSLGDRNYGYTF. In DNA, the CDR3 is TGCGCCAGCAGCTTGGGGGACAGAAACTATGGCTACACCTTC. The chain joins TRBV5-1 to TRBJ1-2; 7 positions match TRBD1. Trimming at V came to 0 bases and at J to 2 bases, leaving 1 base not matched to a gene. The CDR3 contains 14 residues. The germline gives CDR1 SGHRS, CDR2 YFSETQ.

At least ten counts were recorded for this clonotype. The genes are TRBV6-1 and TRBJ2-2, with 7 nucleotides matching TRBD2. CDR1 is MNHNS, CDR2 SASEGT, per germline. Trimming took 6 bases from V and 1 from J; bases not matched to a gene: 2. This CDR3 contains 14 residues. In nucleotides, the CDR3 is TGTGCCAGCAGGGCTAGCGGGAACACCGGGGAGCTGTTTTTT. It encodes CASRASGNTGELFF.

The gene calls are TRBV6-1 and TRBJ1-5; 8 nucleotides match TRBD1. Trimming removed 8 bases from V and 4 bases from J; junction bases left unmatched: 4. This CDR3 comprises 13 residues. CDR1 and CDR2 (germline): MNHNS, SASEGT. Written as DNA, the CDR3 is TGTGCCAGCCGGGGACAGGCTAATCAGCCCCAGCATTTT. Translation gives CASRGQANQPQHF.

This clonotype was recorded at least ten times. The V and J genes are TRBV27 and TRBJ1-1, with TRBD1 matching 7 bases. V lost 3 bases to trimming and J lost 0 bases; unmatched junction nucleotides: 4. CDR1 is MNHEY and CDR2 is SMNVEV in the germline V gene (reference sequence). This CDR3 spans 15 amino acids. The CDR3 DNA reads as TGTGCCAGCAGTTTGTTGGGGACAGTGAACACTGAAGCTTTCTTT. Translation: CASSLLGTVNTEAFF.